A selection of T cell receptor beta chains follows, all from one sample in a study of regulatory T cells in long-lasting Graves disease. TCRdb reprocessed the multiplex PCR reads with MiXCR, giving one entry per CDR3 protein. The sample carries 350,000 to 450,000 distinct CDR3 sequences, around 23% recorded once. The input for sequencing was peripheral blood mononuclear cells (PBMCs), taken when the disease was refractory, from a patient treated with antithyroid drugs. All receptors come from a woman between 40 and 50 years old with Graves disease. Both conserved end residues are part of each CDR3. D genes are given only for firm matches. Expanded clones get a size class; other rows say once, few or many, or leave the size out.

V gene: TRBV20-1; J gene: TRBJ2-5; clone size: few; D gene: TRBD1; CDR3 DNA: TGCAGTGCTTCCGACAGGGTTGAGACCCAGTACTTC; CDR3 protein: CSASDRVETQYF
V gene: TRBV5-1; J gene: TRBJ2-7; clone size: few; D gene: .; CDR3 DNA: TGCGCCAGCAGCTGGACCCGGGACTTTGCCTACGAGCAGTACTTC; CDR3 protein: CASSWTRDFAYEQYF
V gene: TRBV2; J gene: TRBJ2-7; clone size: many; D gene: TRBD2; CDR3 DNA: TGTGCCAGCAGTGTTTCGGGACTAGCGGGAGACTACGAGCAGTACTTC; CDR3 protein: CASSVSGLAGDYEQYF
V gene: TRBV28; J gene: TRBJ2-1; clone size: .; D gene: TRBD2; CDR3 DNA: TGTGCCAGCAGGAGCGGGAGGGCCCATGAGCAGTTCTTC; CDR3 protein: CASRSGRAHEQFF
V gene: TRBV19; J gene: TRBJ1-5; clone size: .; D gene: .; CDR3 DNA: TGTGCCAGTAGTGATTGGGCGCGGGGAAGCAATCAGCCCCAGCATTTT; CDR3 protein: CASSDWARGSNQPQHF
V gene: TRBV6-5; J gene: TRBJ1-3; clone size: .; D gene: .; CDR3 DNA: TGTGCCAGCAGTTACTCGAGTTCCATAATGGGAAACACCATATATTTT; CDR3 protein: CASSYSSSIMGNTIYF
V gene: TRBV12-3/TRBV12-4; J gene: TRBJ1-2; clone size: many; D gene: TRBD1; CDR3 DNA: TGTGCCAGCAGTTTGTTTGGACAGGGTGATGGCTACACCTTC; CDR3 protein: CASSLFGQGDGYTF
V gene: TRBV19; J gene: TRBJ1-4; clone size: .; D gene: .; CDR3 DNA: TGTGCCAGTAGTATAGGGCCAACTAATGAAAAACTGTTTTTT; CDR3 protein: CASSIGPTNEKLFF
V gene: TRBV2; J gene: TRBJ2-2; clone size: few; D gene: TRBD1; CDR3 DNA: TGTGCCAGCACACAGGGGGCTAGGTACACCGGGGAGCTGTTTTTT; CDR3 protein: CASTQGARYTGELFF
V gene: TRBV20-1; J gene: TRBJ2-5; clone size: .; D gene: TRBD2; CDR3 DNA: TGCAGTGCTCTGGCCGGGGTTGTCGCAACTAGCGGAAAAGAAGGTGGGGTAGAGACCCAGTACTTC; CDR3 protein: CSALAGVVATSGKEGGVETQYF
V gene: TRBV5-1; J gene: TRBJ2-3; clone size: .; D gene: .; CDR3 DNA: TGCGCCAGCAGAACAGGCGTGGAAGATACGCAGTATTTT; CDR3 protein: CASRTGVEDTQYF
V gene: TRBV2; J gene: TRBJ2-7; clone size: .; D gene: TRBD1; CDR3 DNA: TGTGCCAGCAGTGAAGCATTAGGGACAGGGAACAGTGAGCGGTACTTC; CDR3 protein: CASSEALGTGNSERYF
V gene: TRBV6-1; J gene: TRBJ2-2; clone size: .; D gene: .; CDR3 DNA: TGTGCCAGCGCTGGAGGGTGGAACACCGGGGAGCTGTTTTTT; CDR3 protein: CASAGGWNTGELFF
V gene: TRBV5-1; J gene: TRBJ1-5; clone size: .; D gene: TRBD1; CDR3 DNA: TGCGCCAGCAGCTTGGAAACAGGGGGCAATCAGCCCCAGCATTTT; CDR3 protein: CASSLETGGNQPQHF
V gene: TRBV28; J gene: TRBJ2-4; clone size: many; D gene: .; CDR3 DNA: TGTGCCAGCACCAACCGGATCCCAGCAGCCAAAAACATTCAGTACTTC; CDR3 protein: CASTNRIPAAKNIQYF
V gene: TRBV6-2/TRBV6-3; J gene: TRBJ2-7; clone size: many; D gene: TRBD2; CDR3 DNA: TGTGCCAGCAGTTTCAGCGGGAGTTCCCCCTACGAGCAGTACTTC; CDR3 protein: CASSFSGSSPYEQYF
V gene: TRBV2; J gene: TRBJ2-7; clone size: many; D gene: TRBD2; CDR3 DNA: TGTGCCAGCAGTGAGCGGCTAGCGGGAGGCGAGCAGTACTTC; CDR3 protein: CASSERLAGGEQYF
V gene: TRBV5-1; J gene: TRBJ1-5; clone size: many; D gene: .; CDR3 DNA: TGCGCCAGCAGCTTTGACGGTAGCAATCAGCCCCAGCATTTT; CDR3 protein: CASSFDGSNQPQHF
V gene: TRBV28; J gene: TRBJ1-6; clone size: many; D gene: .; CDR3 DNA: TGTGCCAGCAGGGCACCGACCTCTAATTCACCCCTCCACTTT; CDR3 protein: CASRAPTSNSPLHF
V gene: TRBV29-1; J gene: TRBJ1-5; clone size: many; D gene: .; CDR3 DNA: TGCAGCGTTGCGGTAACATTCAATCAGCCCCAGCATTTT; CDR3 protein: CSVAVTFNQPQHF
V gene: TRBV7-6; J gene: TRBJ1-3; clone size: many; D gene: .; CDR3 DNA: TGTGCCAGCAGCTTTCAGGGGCTCTCTGGAAACACCATATATTTT; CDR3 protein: CASSFQGLSGNTIYF
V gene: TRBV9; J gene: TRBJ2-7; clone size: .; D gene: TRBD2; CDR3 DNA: TGTGCCAGCAGCGTATTGTCAAGCGGGAGGGCGGGCGAGCAGTACTTC; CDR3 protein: CASSVLSSGRAGEQYF
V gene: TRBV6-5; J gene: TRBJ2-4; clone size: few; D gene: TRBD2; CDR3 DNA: TGTGCCAGCAGTTCGGGGGGGGAAGCCAAAAACATTCAGTACTTC; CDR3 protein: CASSSGGEAKNIQYF
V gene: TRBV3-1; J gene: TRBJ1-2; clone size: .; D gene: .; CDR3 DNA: TGTGCCAGCAGCCAAGGCCCCGCATACTATGGCTACACCTTC; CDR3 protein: CASSQGPAYYGYTF
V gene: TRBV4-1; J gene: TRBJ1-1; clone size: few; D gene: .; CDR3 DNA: TGCGCCAGCAGCCAACCCGCAAGGAACACTGAAGCTTTCTTT; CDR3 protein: CASSQPARNTEAFF
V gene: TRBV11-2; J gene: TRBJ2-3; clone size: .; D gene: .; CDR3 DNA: TGTGCCAGCAGCTTACTAGGGTTGGCAGATACGCAGTATTTT; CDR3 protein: CASSLLGLADTQYF
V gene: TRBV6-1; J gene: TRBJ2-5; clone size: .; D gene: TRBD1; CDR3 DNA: TGTGCCAGCAGTACCCCCGGGACAGGGCAAGAGACCCAGTACTTC; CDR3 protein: CASSTPGTGQETQYF
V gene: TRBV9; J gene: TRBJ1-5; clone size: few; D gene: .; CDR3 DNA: TGTGCCAGCAGCGTGGACGACAGAACAAATCAGCCCCAGCATTTT; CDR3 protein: CASSVDDRTNQPQHF
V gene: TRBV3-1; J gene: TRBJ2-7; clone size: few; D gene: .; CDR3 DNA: TGTGCCAGCAGCCAAGAGGGGACCTTTAACGAGCAGTACTTC; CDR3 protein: CASSQEGTFNEQYF
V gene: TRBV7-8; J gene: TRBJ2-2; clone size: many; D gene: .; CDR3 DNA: TGTGCCAGCAATCGGGAGCAAACCGGGGAGCTGTTTTTT; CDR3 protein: CASNREQTGELFF
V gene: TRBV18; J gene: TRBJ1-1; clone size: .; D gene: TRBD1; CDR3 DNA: TGTGCCAGCTCATCAGAGGGGGCCAACACTGAAGCTTTCTTT; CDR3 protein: CASSSEGANTEAFF
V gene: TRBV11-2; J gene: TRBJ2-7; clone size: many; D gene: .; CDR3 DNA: TGTGCCAGCAGCTTAGTGGCGCGCTACGAGCAGTACTTC; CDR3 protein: CASSLVARYEQYF
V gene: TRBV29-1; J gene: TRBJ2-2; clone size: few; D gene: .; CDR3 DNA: TGCAGCGTGGTGGTTGACGGGGAGCTGTTTTTT; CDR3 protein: CSVVVDGELFF
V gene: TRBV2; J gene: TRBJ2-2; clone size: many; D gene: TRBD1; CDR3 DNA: TGTGCCAGCAGTGATGTTGGGACAGTGAACACCGGGGAGCTGTTTTTT; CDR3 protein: CASSDVGTVNTGELFF
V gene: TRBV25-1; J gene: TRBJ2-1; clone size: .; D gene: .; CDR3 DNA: TGTGCCAGCAGTCAAAGTGGTACTGGCTACAATGAGCAGTTCTTC; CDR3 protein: CASSQSGTGYNEQFF
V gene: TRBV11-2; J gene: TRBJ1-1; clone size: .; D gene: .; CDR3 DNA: TGTGCCAGCAGCTTATTCGCTTCGGCTTTGAACACTGAAGCTTTCTTT; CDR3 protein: CASSLFASALNTEAFF
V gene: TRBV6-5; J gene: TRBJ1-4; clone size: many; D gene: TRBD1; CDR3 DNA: TGTGCCAGCAGTTACTCCCCAGGGGGTAATGAAAAACTGTTTTTT; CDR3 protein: CASSYSPGGNEKLFF
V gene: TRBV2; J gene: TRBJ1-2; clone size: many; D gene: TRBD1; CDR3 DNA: TGTGCCAGCAGCCAGCAGGGGGCAGAGGGCTACACCTTC; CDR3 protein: CASSQQGAEGYTF
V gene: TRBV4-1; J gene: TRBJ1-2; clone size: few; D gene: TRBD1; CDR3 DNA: TGCGCCAGCAGCCATGCGGGACAGGGATATGGCTACACCTTC; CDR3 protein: CASSHAGQGYGYTF
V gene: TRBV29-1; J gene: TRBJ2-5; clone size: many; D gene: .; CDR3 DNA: TGCAGCGTTGATCGACAGGGAGGGGTAGAGACCCAGTACTTC; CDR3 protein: CSVDRQGGVETQYF
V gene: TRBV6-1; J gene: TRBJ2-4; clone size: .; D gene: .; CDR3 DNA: TGTGCCAGCAGGCCCGGCCTCGGTTTTACCGGAAACATTCAGTACTTC; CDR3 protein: CASRPGLGFTGNIQYF
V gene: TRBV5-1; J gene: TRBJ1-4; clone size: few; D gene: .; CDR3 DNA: TGCGCCAGCAGCGGTGGACAGTACTATAATGAAAAACTGTTTTTT; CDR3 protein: CASSGGQYYNEKLFF
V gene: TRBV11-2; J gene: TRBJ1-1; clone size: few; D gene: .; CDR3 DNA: TGTGCCAGCAGCTTAGATCTCTGGCAGCCTGGGGCCAACACTGAAGCTTTCTTT; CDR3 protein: CASSLDLWQPGANTEAFF
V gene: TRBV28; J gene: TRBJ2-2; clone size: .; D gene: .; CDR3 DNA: TGTGCCAGCAGCCCAGCAGGGAAGAACACCGGGGAGCTGTTTTTT; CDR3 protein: CASSPAGKNTGELFF
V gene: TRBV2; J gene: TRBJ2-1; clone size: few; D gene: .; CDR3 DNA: TGTGCCAGCTCTAGAACTGAGGGGGGTGAGCAGTTCTTC; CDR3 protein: CASSRTEGGEQFF
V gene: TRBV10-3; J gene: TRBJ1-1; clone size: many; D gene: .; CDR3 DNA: TGTGCCATCAGTTCCGACAGAAACATGAACACTGAAGCTTTCTTT; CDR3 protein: CAISSDRNMNTEAFF
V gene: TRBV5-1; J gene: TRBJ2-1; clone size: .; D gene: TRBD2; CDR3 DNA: TGCGCCAGCAGTCTAGGACTAGCGGAGAATGAGCAGTTCTTC; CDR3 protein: CASSLGLAENEQFF
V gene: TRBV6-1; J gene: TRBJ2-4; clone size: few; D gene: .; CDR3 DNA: TGTGCCAGCAGTGAGATTATCGTAGCCAAAAACATTCAGTACTTC; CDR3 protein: CASSEIIVAKNIQYF
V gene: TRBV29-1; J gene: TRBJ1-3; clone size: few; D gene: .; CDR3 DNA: TGCAGCGTAGATACAGGGTTCTCTGGAAACACCATATATTTT; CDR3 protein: CSVDTGFSGNTIYF
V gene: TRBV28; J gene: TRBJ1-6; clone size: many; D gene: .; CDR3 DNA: TGTGCCAGCATTGAAGGACAGTTACTGCGGGATTCACCCCTCCACTTT; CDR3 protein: CASIEGQLLRDSPLHF
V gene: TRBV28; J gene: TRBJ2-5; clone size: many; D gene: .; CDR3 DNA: TGTGCCAGCAGTGCAGCCTATACACAAGAGACCCAGTACTTC; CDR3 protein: CASSAAYTQETQYF
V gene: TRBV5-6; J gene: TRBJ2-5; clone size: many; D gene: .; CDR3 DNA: TGTGCCAGCAGCTATTTACCGTCGGAGACCCAGTACTTC; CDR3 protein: CASSYLPSETQYF
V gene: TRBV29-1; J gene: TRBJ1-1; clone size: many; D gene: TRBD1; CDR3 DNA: TGCAGCGTTGGAGACAGGGCGCCTAACACTGAAGCTTTCTTT; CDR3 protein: CSVGDRAPNTEAFF
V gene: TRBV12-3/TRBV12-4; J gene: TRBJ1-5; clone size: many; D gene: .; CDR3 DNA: TGTGCCAGTAGACAGGAACCTTACCAGCCCCAGCATTTT; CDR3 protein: CASRQEPYQPQHF
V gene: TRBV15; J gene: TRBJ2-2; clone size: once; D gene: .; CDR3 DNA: TGTGCCACAGGCGGACTCACCGGGGAGCTGTTTTTT; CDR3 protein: CATGGLTGELFF